A selection of T cell receptor beta chains follows, all from one sample in a study of response to subunit inactivated influenza vaccine. TCRdb re-analysed the RT-PCR reads in MiXCR, keeping a single row per CDR3 protein. The sample yields around 790,000 distinct CDR3 sequences, about 20% seen once. The sequencing used PBMCs from blood, collected 5 to 6 days after vaccination. These receptors were collected from a man aged 45-60 years who received an inactivated influenza vaccine. Each CDR3 is given with its conserved first and last residue. The D gene is left open where the match is weak. Expanded clones are given a class, and other clones once, few, many or no size at all.

TRBJ2-7 few . TRBV5-1 CASSLYGFSYEQYF TGCGCCAGCAGCTTGTACGGGTTTTCCTACGAGCAGTACTTC
TRBJ2-5 . TRBD1 TRBV20-1 CSARFTLTGVETQYF TGCAGTGCTAGATTCACCTTAACAGGGGTGGAGACCCAGTACTTC
TRBJ1-4 . . TRBV29-1 CSVVDVAKGKLFF TGCAGCGTCGTCGACGTGGCTAAGGGAAAACTGTTTTTT
TRBJ1-2 . . TRBV20-1 CSAPGTRGHYGYTF TGCAGTGCTCCCGGGACTCGAGGTCACTATGGCTACACCTTC
TRBJ2-1 . TRBD2 TRBV10-3 CAISESLAGANNEQFF TGTGCCATCAGTGAGTCGTTAGCGGGAGCAAACAATGAGCAGTTCTTC
TRBJ1-1 . TRBD1 TRBV27 CASSSPGQGITEAFF TGTGCCAGCAGTTCTCCGGGACAGGGAATCACTGAAGCTTTCTTT
TRBJ1-5 many . TRBV18 CASSLKSNQPQHF TGTGCCAGCTCACTCAAAAGCAATCAGCCCCAGCATTTT
TRBJ2-2 few . TRBV7-9 CASSLVGGTSTGELFF TGTGCCAGCAGCTTAGTAGGAGGGACGAGCACCGGGGAGCTGTTTTTT
TRBJ1-1 few . TRBV6-1 CASSLTKDTEAFF TGTGCCAGCAGTCTAACCAAGGACACTGAAGCTTTCTTT
TRBJ1-1 . . TRBV12-3/TRBV12-4 CASSRGSEDTEAFF TGTGCCAGCAGTCGAGGGAGCGAGGACACTGAAGCTTTCTTT
TRBJ2-5 few . TRBV10-3 CAIKGGDTGETQYF TGTGCCATCAAAGGGGGGGATACCGGGGAGACCCAGTACTTC
TRBJ2-4 many . TRBV12-3/TRBV12-4 CASSFGHLAKNIQYF TGTGCCAGCAGTTTTGGACATCTAGCCAAAAACATTCAGTACTTC
TRBJ2-1 . TRBD1 TRBV6-5 CASSYKPGQGVNEQFF TGTGCCAGCAGTTATAAGCCGGGACAGGGAGTCAATGAGCAGTTCTTC
TRBJ1-4 few TRBD1 TRBV9 CASSSYGQVGEKLFF TGTGCCAGCAGCTCATATGGACAGGTTGGGGAAAAACTGTTTTTT
TRBJ2-1 few . TRBV15 CDTSREQTPYNEQFF TGTGACACCAGCAGAGAACAGACACCTTACAATGAGCAGTTCTTC
TRBJ2-1 . . TRBV6-1 CASSPDFYNEQFF TGTGCCAGCAGTCCGGACTTTTACAATGAGCAGTTCTTC
TRBJ2-7 many . TRBV6-2/TRBV6-3 CASIRDAGTYEQYF TGTGCCAGCATAAGGGACGCGGGGACCTACGAGCAGTACTTC
TRBJ2-2 . . TRBV7-2 CASSRGPTGELFF TGTGCCAGCAGCCGAGGACCCACCGGGGAGCTGTTTTTT
TRBJ1-5 . . TRBV19 CASSTVSNQPQHF TGTGCCAGTAGTACCGTTAGCAATCAGCCTCAGCATTTT
TRBJ1-2 few . TRBV28 CASSHMGGGYTF TGTGCCAGCAGCCATATGGGAGGAGGCTACACCTTC
TRBJ2-7 . TRBD2 TRBV10-3 CAISESPSGRAGEQYF TGTGCCATCAGTGAGTCTCCTAGCGGGAGGGCCGGGGAGCAGTACTTC
TRBJ2-1 few . TRBV4-2 CASSQQGSRTTYNEQFF TGTGCCAGCAGCCAACAGGGTTCCCGGACAACCTACAATGAGCAGTTCTTC
TRBJ2-7 . . TRBV7-9 CASSLVTGFYEQYF TGTGCCAGCAGCTTAGTCACAGGGTTCTACGAGCAGTACTTC
TRBJ2-1 . TRBD2 TRBV6-1 CASRQGLVMNEQFF TGTGCCAGCAGGCAGGGACTAGTTATGAATGAGCAGTTCTTC
TRBJ2-6 few TRBD2 TRBV7-2 CASSLSGGRSGANVLTF TGTGCCAGCAGCTTATCTGGCGGGAGATCTGGGGCCAACGTCCTGACTTTC
TRBJ1-1 once . TRBV6-5 CASSYSRLTNQQNTEAFF TGTGCCAGCAGTTACTCGAGACTAACGAACCAGCAAAACACTGAAGCTTTCTTT
TRBJ2-5 few . TRBV11-2 CASTQGQETQYF TGTGCCAGCACCCAGGGACAAGAGACCCAGTACTTC
TRBJ1-2 many . TRBV3-1 CASSQAVTDNYGYTF TGTGCCAGCAGCCAAGCGGTCACCGATAACTATGGCTACACCTTC
TRBJ1-2 . . TRBV7-8 CASSPTRMAYGYTF TGTGCCAGCAGCCCAACACGAATGGCGTATGGCTACACCTTC
TRBJ2-1 few . TRBV10-3 CAINRDGNNEQFF TGTGCCATCAATAGGGACGGCAACAATGAGCAGTTCTTC
TRBJ2-7 . . TRBV20-1 CSARGDRNPYEQYF TGCAGTGCCCGAGGGGACCGGAACCCCTACGAGCAGTACTTC
TRBJ2-1 . . TRBV3-1 CACSPGAGAISSYNEQFF TGTGCCTGCAGTCCGGGGGCGGGGGCTATCAGCTCCTACAATGAGCAGTTCTTC
TRBJ2-1 . . TRBV7-2 CASSQRLVYNEQFF TGTGCCAGCAGCCAGAGACTGGTATACAATGAGCAGTTCTTC
TRBJ2-3 . TRBD2 TRBV5-1 CASSFSGSLPDTQYF TGCGCCAGCAGCTTTAGCGGGAGTCTCCCAGATACGCAGTATTTT
TRBJ2-3 . TRBD2 TRBV20-1 CCASTGLAGSDTQYF TGCTGTGCTAGTACCGGACTAGCGGGATCAGATACGCAGTATTTT
TRBJ2-3 . . TRBV7-2 CASTFDVTQYF TGTGCCAGCACCTTTGACGTTACGCAGTATTTT
TRBJ1-5 few . TRBV7-2 CASSFGQYPNQPQHF TGTGCCAGCAGCTTCGGACAGTACCCTAATCAGCCCCAGCATTTT
TRBJ2-7 . TRBD1 TRBV2 CATGNPSYEQYF TGCGCGACAGGGAATCCGTCCTACGAGCAGTACTTC
TRBJ2-5 . . TRBV4-2 CASSQDRFGRETQYF TGTGCCAGCAGCCAAGATCGATTTGGGAGGGAGACCCAGTACTTC
TRBJ1-5 . TRBD1 TRBV12-3/TRBV12-4 CASSQAQFQGARQPQHF TGTGCCAGCAGTCAAGCCCAGTTCCAGGGGGCGCGTCAGCCCCAGCATTTT
TRBJ2-1 . TRBD2 TRBV11-1 CATDSWTSGRALYNEQFF TGTGCCACAGACTCTTGGACTAGCGGGAGGGCATTGTACAATGAGCAGTTCTTC